Listed below are T cell receptor beta chains from one sample, sequenced in a study of T cell responses to AZD1222 COVID-19 vaccine. Sequenced by immunoSEQ multiplex PCR; TCRdb stores in-frame clones only, minus some. The table shows roughly 120,000 clones, with about 85% occurring only once. This specimen consisted of peripheral blood, obtained on day 0 of AZD1222 vaccination. The receptors originated from an adult in good health. The CDR3 runs from the conserved cysteine through the conserved F or W. Fields, in order: V gene, D gene, J gene, CDR3 length, clone size, CDR3 protein, CDR3 DNA. D genes are given only for firm matches. Expanded clones are given a class, and other clones once, few, many or no size at all.

V: TRBV19; D: .; J: TRBJ1-5; length: 13; size: .; CDR3: CASSIGDFQPQHF; DNA: TGTGCCAGTAGTATCGGGGACTTTCAGCCCCAGCATTTT
V: TRBV7-9; D: TRBD1; J: TRBJ1-6; length: 20; size: once; CDR3: CASSNGGAGGLSSYNSPLHF; DNA: TGTGCCAGCAGCAACGGTGGGGCAGGGGGCCTGAGCTCCTATAATTCACCCCTCCACTTT
V: TRBV4-2; D: .; J: TRBJ1-2; length: 14; size: .; CDR3: CASSQEQGMQGYTF; DNA: TGTGCCAGCAGCCAAGAACAGGGTATGCAGGGCTACACCTTC
V: TRBV7-3; D: .; J: TRBJ1-5; length: 13; size: .; CDR3: CASSLQSNQPQHF; DNA: TGTGCCAGCAGCCTCCAGAGCAATCAGCCCCAGCATTTT
V: TRBV5-4; D: TRBD1; J: TRBJ1-2; length: 16; size: .; CDR3: CASSPNVGTGRAGYTF; DNA: TGTGCCAGCAGCCCCAACGTGGGGACAGGCCGCGCTGGCTACACCTTC
V: TRBV12-3/TRBV12-4; D: .; J: TRBJ1-4; length: 13; size: .; CDR3: CASSLGLGGKLFF; DNA: TGTGCCAGCAGTTTAGGTTTGGGCGGGAAACTGTTTTTT
V: TRBV27; D: .; J: TRBJ2-1; length: 16; size: .; CDR3: CASSLSGGGPYNEQFF; DNA: TGTGCCAGCAGTTTATCTGGTGGGGGACCATACAATGAGCAGTTCTTC
V: TRBV7-9; D: .; J: TRBJ1-3; length: 14; size: .; CDR3: CASSLVGTGNTIYF; DNA: TGTGCCAGCAGCTTAGTTGGTACTGGAAACACCATATATTTT
V: TRBV9; D: .; J: TRBJ1-2; length: 14; size: .; CDR3: CASSVGEDNYGYTF; DNA: TGTGCCAGCAGCGTAGGGGAGGACAACTATGGCTACACCTTC
V: TRBV21-1; D: .; J: TRBJ1-5; length: 17; size: .; CDR3: CASSKEEGRGVRGPQHF; DNA: TGTGCCAGCAGCAAAGAAGAGGGCAGGGGCGTCCGGGGTCCCCAGCATTTT
V: TRBV4-2; D: .; J: TRBJ2-7; length: 13; size: .; CDR3: CASSQERSYEQYF; DNA: TGTGCCAGCAGCCAAGAACGTAGCTACGAGCAGTACTTC
V: TRBV18; D: TRBD2; J: TRBJ2-3; length: 16; size: .; CDR3: CASSLLSGGSTDTQYF; DNA: TGTGCCAGCTCCCTTCTAAGCGGGGGCAGCACAGATACGCAGTATTTT
V: TRBV5-1; D: TRBD2; J: TRBJ2-3; length: 16; size: .; CDR3: CASALASGGAEDTQYF; DNA: TGCGCCAGCGCCTTAGCTAGCGGGGGGGCCGAAGATACGCAGTATTTT
V: TRBV19; D: TRBD1; J: TRBJ1-4; length: 14; size: .; CDR3: CASSAGTVDEKLFF; DNA: TGTGCCAGTAGTGCCGGGACAGTGGATGAAAAACTGTTTTTT
V: TRBV6-1; D: .; J: TRBJ1-4; length: 17; size: .; CDR3: CASSDPLRGAWGEKLFF; DNA: TGTGCCAGCAGTGACCCCCTACGGGGGGCGTGGGGTGAAAAACTGTTTTTT
V: TRBV28; D: .; J: TRBJ1-3; length: 17; size: .; CDR3: CASSPPTGIGAGNTIYF; DNA: TGTGCCAGCAGTCCGCCCACTGGGATCGGAGCTGGAAACACCATATATTTT
V: TRBV2; D: .; J: TRBJ1-3; length: 14; size: once; CDR3: CASLAGNSGNTIYF; DNA: TGTGCCAGTCTCGCAGGGAACTCTGGAAACACCATATATTTT